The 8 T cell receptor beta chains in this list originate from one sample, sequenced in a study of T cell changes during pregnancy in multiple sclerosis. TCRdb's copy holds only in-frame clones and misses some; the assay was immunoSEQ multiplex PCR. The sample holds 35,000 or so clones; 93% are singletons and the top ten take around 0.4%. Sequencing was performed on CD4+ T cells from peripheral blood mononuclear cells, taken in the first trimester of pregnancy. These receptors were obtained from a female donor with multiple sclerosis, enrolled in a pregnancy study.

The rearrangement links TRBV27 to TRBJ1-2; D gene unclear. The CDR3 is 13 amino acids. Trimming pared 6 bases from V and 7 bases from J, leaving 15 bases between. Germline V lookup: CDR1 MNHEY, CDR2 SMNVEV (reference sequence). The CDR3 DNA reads TGTGCCAGCAGCTCTCTGGCCTTTGGTGGCTACACCTTC. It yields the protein CASSSLAFGGYTF.

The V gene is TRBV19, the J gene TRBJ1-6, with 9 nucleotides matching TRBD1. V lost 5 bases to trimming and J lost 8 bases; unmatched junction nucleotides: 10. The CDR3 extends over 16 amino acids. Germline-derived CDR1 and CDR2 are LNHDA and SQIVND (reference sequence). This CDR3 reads CASSVQTGGGHSPLHF. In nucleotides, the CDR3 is TGTGCCAGTAGTGTACAGACAGGGGGGGGGCATTCACCCCTCCACTTT. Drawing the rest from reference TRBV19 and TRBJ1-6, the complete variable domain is DGGITQSPKYLFRKEGQNVTLSCEQNLNHDAMYWYRQDPGQGLRLIYYSQIVNDFQKGDIAEGYSVSREKKESFPLTVTSAQKNPTAFYLCASSVQTGGGHSPLHFGNGTRLTVT.

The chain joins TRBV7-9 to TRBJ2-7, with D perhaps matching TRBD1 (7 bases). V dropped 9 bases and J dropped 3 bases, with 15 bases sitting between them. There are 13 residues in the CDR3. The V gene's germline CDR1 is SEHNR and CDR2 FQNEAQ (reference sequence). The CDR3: CASAGGGGYEQYF. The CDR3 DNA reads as TGTGCCAGTGCAGGGGGAGGAGGCTACGAGCAGTACTTC.

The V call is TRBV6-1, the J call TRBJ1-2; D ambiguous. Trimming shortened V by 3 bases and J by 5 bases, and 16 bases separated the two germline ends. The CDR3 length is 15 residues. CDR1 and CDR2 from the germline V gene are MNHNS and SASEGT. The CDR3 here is CASSDWSIGRYGYTF. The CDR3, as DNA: TGTGCCAGCAGTGATTGGTCAATTGGCCGATATGGCTACACCTTC.

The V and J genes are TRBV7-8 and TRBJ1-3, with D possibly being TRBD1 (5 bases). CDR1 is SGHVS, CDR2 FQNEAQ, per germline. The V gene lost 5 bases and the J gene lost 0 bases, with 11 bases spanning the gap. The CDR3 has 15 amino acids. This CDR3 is CASSPYRFSGNTIYF. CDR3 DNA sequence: TGTGCCAGCAGCCCGTACAGGTTCTCTGGAAACACCATATATTTT.

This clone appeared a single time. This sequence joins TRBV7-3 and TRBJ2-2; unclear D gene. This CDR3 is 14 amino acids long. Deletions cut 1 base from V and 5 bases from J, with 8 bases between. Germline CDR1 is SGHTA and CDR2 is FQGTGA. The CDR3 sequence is CASSLMQATGELFF. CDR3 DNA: TGTGCCAGCAGCTTAATGCAGGCAACCGGGGAGCTGTTTTTT.

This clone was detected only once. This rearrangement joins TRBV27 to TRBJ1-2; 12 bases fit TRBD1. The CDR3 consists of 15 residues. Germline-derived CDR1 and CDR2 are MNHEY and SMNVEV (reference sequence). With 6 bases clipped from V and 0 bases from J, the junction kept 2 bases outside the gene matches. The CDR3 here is CASRGQGAPNYGYTF. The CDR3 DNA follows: TGTGCCAGCAGGGGACAGGGGGCGCCTAACTATGGCTACACCTTC.

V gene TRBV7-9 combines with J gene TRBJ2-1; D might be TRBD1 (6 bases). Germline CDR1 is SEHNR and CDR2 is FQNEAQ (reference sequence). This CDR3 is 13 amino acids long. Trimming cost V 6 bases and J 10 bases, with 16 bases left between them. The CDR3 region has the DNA TGTGCCAGCAGTTCTACAGGGTTTAGCGAGCAGTTCTTC. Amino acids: CASSSTGFSEQFF.